This entry lists 21 T cell receptor beta chains sequenced from one sample in a study of blood T cell repertoires in COVID-19. Produced via immunoSEQ multiplex PCR; TCRdb's table is partial and in-frame only. There are 65,000 to 80,000 clones in the sample; approximately 78% occur only once, and roughly a quarter lies in the top ten. Sequenced input: peripheral blood. The receptors originated from a human donor in a cohort sampled during active COVID-19.

A single count supports this clone. The chain carries TRBV5-1 and TRBJ1-4; 12 bases align to TRBD1. The CDR3 contains 14 residues. J was trimmed by 8 bases and V by 4 bases; bases with no gene match: 3. Germline V gene data show CDR1 as SGHRS and CDR2 as YFSETQ. CDR3 sequence reads: CASSTGTGGEKLFF. DNA for the CDR3: TGCGCCAGCAGCACCGGGACAGGGGGCGAAAAACTGTTTTTT.

This sequence joins TRBV19 and TRBJ1-5; TRBD1 is a possible D gene (5 bases). Trimming stripped 5 bases from V and 10 bases from J, with 12 bases between. Germline assignment: CDR1 LNHDA and CDR2 SQIVND (reference sequence). The CDR3 has 12 amino acids. The CDR3 loop reads CASSPRRGPQHF. The CDR3 bases are TGTGCCAGTAGTCCGCGGAGGGGACCCCAGCATTTT.

This sequence joins TRBV2 and TRBJ1-2, with 7 positions matching TRBD1. This CDR3 has 14 residues. The V gene's germline CDR1 is SNHLY and CDR2 FYNNEI. V was clipped by 1 base and J by 7 bases; unmatched bases: 6. The CDR3 reads CASSEGHRGGGYTF. The CDR3 DNA sequence: TGTGCCAGCAGTGAAGGTCACAGGGGAGGTGGCTACACCTTC.

This chain joins TRBV12-3 or TRBV12-4 and TRBJ1-1, with D hard to call. The CDR3 loop spans 13 amino acids. The V end lost 3 bases, the J end lost 1 base, and 6 bases lay between the germline ends. The CDR3 sequence is CASSLGRNTEAFF. CDR3 DNA sequence: TGTGCCAGCAGTTTGGGGAGGAACACTGAAGCTTTCTTT.

The chain couples TRBV27 to TRBJ1-2; the D is unclear. The CDR3 consists of 13 residues. Germline V gene data show CDR1 as MNHEY and CDR2 as SMNVEV (reference sequence). Trimming removed 7 bases at V and 5 bases at J, with 14 bases between. The CDR3 DNA reads as TGTGCCAGCACCCCGAGGGCCGGATATGGCTACACCTTC. This gives the protein CASTPRAGYGYTF.

The V and J genes are TRBV30 and TRBJ1-5; D remains unclear. Trimming took 2 bases from V and 0 from J, leaving 5 bases between them. Germline-derived CDR1 and CDR2 are GTSNPN and SVGIG (reference sequence). The CDR3 sequence is 13 residues long. The CDR3 spells CAWSHNSNQPQHF. CDR3 bases: TGTGCCTGGAGTCACAATAGCAATCAGCCCCAGCATTTT.

The chain uses TRBV7-9 and TRBJ2-1; possible D gene TRBD2, 7 bases. V was trimmed by 5 bases and J by 9 bases, leaving 17 bases between them. The CDR3 is 14 amino acids. The V gene's germline CDR1 is SEHNR and CDR2 FQNEAQ (reference sequence). The CDR3 sequence: CASSQGGGLGEQFF. The CDR3 DNA sequence: TGTGCCAGCAGCCAGGGAGGGGGTTTGGGTGAGCAGTTCTTC. The full variable domain, its missing parts supplied by reference TRBV7-9 and TRBJ2-1, is DTGVSQNPRHKITKRGQNVTFRCDPISEHNRLYWYRQTLGQGPEFLTYFQNEAQLEKSRLLSDRFSAERPKGSFSTLEIQRTEQGDSAMYLCASSQGGGLGEQFFGPGTRLTVL.

This chain connects TRBV12-3 or TRBV12-4 to TRBJ1-2; a weak D match, TRBD1 (6 bases). Trimming took off 3 bases at V and 3 bases at J, with 8 bases between the two ends. The CDR3 runs to 13 residues. The CDR3 here is CASSFSGDYGYTF. The CDR3 bases are TGTGCCAGCAGTTTTTCAGGGGACTATGGCTACACCTTC.

This clone was detected only once. The genes are TRBV2 and TRBJ1-4, with D tentatively TRBD1 (5 bases). Deletions cut 4 bases from V and 7 bases from J, with 10 bases between. This CDR3 comprises 13 residues. The V gene's germline CDR1 is SNHLY and CDR2 FYNNEI. The CDR3 here is CASSGTISEKLFF. CDR3 bases: TGTGCCAGCAGTGGGACAATAAGTGAAAAACTGTTTTTT. Supplemented by reference TRBV2 and TRBJ1-4, the full variable domain reads EPEVTQTPSHQVTQMGQEVILRCVPISNHLYFYWYRQILGQKVEFLVSFYNNEISEKSEIFDDQFSVERPDGSNFTLKIRSTKLEDSAMYFCASSGTISEKLFFGSGTQLSVL.

The rearrangement links TRBV2 to TRBJ1-2; 9 bases map to TRBD1. V gave up 7 bases and J gave up 4 bases; unmatched junction bases: 4. Germline values: CDR1 SNHLY, CDR2 FYNNEI. The CDR3 consists of 13 residues. The CDR3 here is CASIRQGGYGYTF. The CDR3 DNA reads TGTGCCAGCATTAGACAGGGGGGCTATGGCTACACCTTC.

The genes are TRBV15 and TRBJ1-4; TRBD1 matches at 8 bases. The length of the CDR3 is 18 residues. After removal of 0 bases from V and 1 base from J, the junction contained 7 bases not matched to a gene. Germline CDR1 and CDR2: LNHNV and YYDKDF (reference sequence). The CDR3 is CATSRERTGGLTNEKLFF. Written as DNA, the CDR3 is TGTGCCACCAGCAGAGAAAGAACAGGGGGACTAACTAATGAAAAACTGTTTTTT.

V gene TRBV7-9 combines with J gene TRBJ2-1; 9 bases agree with TRBD2. Germline V lookup: CDR1 SEHNR, CDR2 FQNEAQ (reference sequence). The CDR3 consists of 16 residues. V was pared by 2 bases and J by 6 bases, with 8 bases of the junction left unmatched. DNA of the CDR3: TGTGCCAGCAGCTTAAAGGGACTAGCTTATCCCAATGAGCAGTTCTTC. Translated, it gives CASSLKGLAYPNEQFF.

This rearrangement joins TRBV6-1 to TRBJ1-5; D gene unclear. Trimming left V 1 base short and J 4 bases short, with 5 bases between. The CDR3 is made up of 13 amino acids. Germline V gives CDR1 MNHNS, CDR2 SASEGT. CDR3 in DNA: TGTGCCAGCAGTGAAGAGAGGAATCAGCCCCAGCATTTT. It translates to CASSEERNQPQHF.

Only a few counts were recorded for this clone. The V gene is TRBV28, the J gene TRBJ1-1; D is perhaps TRBD1 (6 bases). Germline V gene lookup returns CDR1 MDHEN and CDR2 SYDVKM. The CDR3 spans 17 residues. Trimming left V 6 bases short and J 2 bases short, with 22 bases between. The CDR3 loop is CASSSPMGGRLNTEAFF. The CDR3 bases are TGTGCCAGCAGCTCCCCTATGGGGGGGCGCCTAAACACTGAAGCTTTCTTT. The full variable domain, with the rest looked up from reference TRBV28 and TRBJ1-1, is DVKVTQSSRYLVKRTGEKVFLECVQDMDHENMFWYRQDPGLGLRLIYFSYDVKMKEKGDIPEGYSVSREKKERFSLILESASTNQTSMYLCASSSPMGGRLNTEAFFGQGTRLTVV.

This clone was seen a handful of times. The chain joins TRBV7-9 to TRBJ2-7; 7 nucleotides align to TRBD1. Germline V gives CDR1 SEHNR, CDR2 FQNEAQ (reference sequence). The CDR3 totals 15 residues. The J segment lost 0 bases and the V segment lost 4 bases, leaving 6 bases of the junction unmatched. CDR3 nucleotides: TGTGCCAGCAGCTCCTGGACAGGCTACTCCTACGAGCAGTACTTC. It specifies CASSSWTGYSYEQYF. Variable domain in full (rest from reference TRBV7-9 and TRBJ2-7): DTGVSQNPRHKITKRGQNVTFRCDPISEHNRLYWYRQTLGQGPEFLTYFQNEAQLEKSRLLSDRFSAERPKGSFSTLEIQRTEQGDSAMYLCASSSWTGYSYEQYFGPGTRLTVT.

The chain is built from TRBV7-2 and TRBJ2-1; tentative D call: TRBD1 (6 bases). Germline CDR1 SGHTA, CDR2 FQGNSA. V was shortened by 4 bases and J by 3 bases, with 13 bases between the two germline ends. The CDR3 is 15 residues long. DNA of the CDR3: TGTGCCAGCAGCTCGGGGACATCTAGCTACAATGAGCAGTTCTTC. Its translation: CASSSGTSSYNEQFF.

The rearrangement uses TRBV27 and TRBJ2-7, with D perhaps matching TRBD2 (6 bases). The ends were cut back, 6 bases at V and 1 base at J, with 13 bases in the middle. The CDR3 runs to 14 residues. CDR1 and CDR2 from the germline V gene are MNHEY and SMNVEV (reference sequence). The CDR3 sequence: CASSPKDYSYEQYF. The CDR3 DNA reads TGTGCCAGCAGCCCGAAGGACTATTCCTACGAGCAGTACTTC.

This chain's CDR3 is CSVVQGSTDTQYF. Here the CDR3 DNA reads TGCAGCGTTGTACAGGGTAGCACAGATACGCAGTATTTT. The rearrangement uses TRBV29-1 and TRBJ2-3, with a weak D call TRBD1 (6 bases). The V end was cut by 4 bases, the J end by 0 bases, with 8 bases between. CDR1 and CDR2 (germline): SQVTM, ANQGSEA. This CDR3 is 13 amino acids long.

The chain combines TRBV6-2 or TRBV6-3 with TRBJ1-5; weak D call: TRBD1 (6 bases). Between the trimmed V and J ends, which lost 5 bases and 0 bases, there was a span of 11 bases. Germline V gives CDR1 MNHEY, CDR2 SVGEGT. This CDR3 spans 15 amino acids. This CDR3 reads CASSAGAYSNQPQHF. CDR3 DNA sequence: TGTGCCAGCAGTGCAGGGGCTTATAGCAATCAGCCCCAGCATTTT.

This sequence joins TRBV7-6 and TRBJ2-3; 10 nucleotides line up with TRBD1. Germline loops: CDR1 SGHVS, CDR2 FNYEAQ. The CDR3 covers 15 residues. Losses at the gene ends were 4 bases for V and 5 bases for J; bases not matched to a gene: 6. This chain's CDR3 is CASSWTGGVGDTQYF. The CDR3 coding sequence is TGTGCCAGCAGCTGGACAGGGGGTGTCGGAGATACGCAGTATTTT.

In its sample, this clone was seen once. The chain employs TRBV11-2 and TRBJ2-7, with 8 positions matching TRBD1. This CDR3 spans 14 amino acids. The germline gives CDR1 SGHAT, CDR2 FQNNGV. V was pared by 1 base and J by 3 bases, with 2 bases of the junction left unmatched. The DNA for the CDR3 is TGTGCCAGCAGCTTAGGGACAGGGCTCTACGAGCAGTACTTC. Translation: CASSLGTGLYEQYF.